One and the same sample provided the 21 T cell receptor beta chains below, sequenced in a study of tumor and adjacent non-tumor tissue in lung cancer. Three rounds of nested PCR, following a modified ARM-PCR protocol, produced the TCRbeta library. TCRdb reanalysed the multiplex PCR reads using MiXCR and keeps one entry per CDR3 protein. This table has more than 120,000 distinct CDR3 sequences, around 67% appearing once. This sample's RNA came from whole unsorted tissue. The sequenced sample was lung tumor tissue. These receptor sequences come from a man in his sixties with small cell lung cancer.

This clonotype has more than one count but fewer than ten. A single base separates this from a much larger clone, so it may be a read error. The chain uses TRBV29-1 and TRBJ2-3, with D uncertain. Germline V lookup: CDR1 SQVTM, CDR2 ANQGSEA. The CDR3 is 12 amino acids. Trimming took off 4 bases at V and 7 bases at J, with 12 bases between the two ends. This chain's CDR3 is CSVAEMTYTQYF. The CDR3 coding sequence is TGCAGCGTTGCGGAAATGACATATACGCAGTATTTT.

This clonotype was seen only a few times. The gene calls are TRBV6-1 and TRBJ1-3, with D uncertain. The CDR3 contains 15 residues. Between the trimmed V and J ends, which lost 10 bases and 0 bases, there was a span of 16 bases. Germline V gene sequence: CDR1 MNHNS, CDR2 SASEGT. The CDR3 DNA sequence: TGTGCCACCATTCGACCGCCGAGCTCTGGAAACACCATATATTTT. This gives the protein CATIRPPSSGNTIYF.

With respect to this clonotype: Since a much larger clone is just one base distant, this may be a read error. The J gene is TRBJ2-1, the V gene TRBV20-1, with D maybe TRBD1 (5 bases). The germline V and J ends were trimmed by 6 bases and 6 bases, with 12 bases remaining between them. This CDR3 has 12 amino acids. CDR1 is DFQATT, CDR2 SNEGSKA, per germline (reference sequence). The CDR3 sequence: CSAPGWGNEQFF. In DNA form, the CDR3 reads TGCAGTGCCCCAGGGTGGGGCAATGAGCAGTTCTTC.

On this clonotype itself: A much larger clone lies one base from this, so it may be a read error. The CDR3 ends on some other residue instead of the conserved phenylalanine or tryptophan, so this is likely a read error. The chain is built from TRBV12-3 or TRBV12-4 and TRBJ1-5; TRBD1 aligns across 7 bases. The trim removed 6 bases at V and 5 bases at J, leaving 13 bases unmatched. The CDR3 sequence is 16 residues long. In nucleotides, the CDR3 is TGTGCCAGCAGAATTTCTGGCAGGGGGGGAGATCAGCCCCAGCATCTT. Encoded protein: CASRISGRGGDQPQHL.

As to this clonotype: Given the absence of the conserved phenylalanine or tryptophan at the CDR3 end, a read error is likely. V gene TRBV28 combines with J gene TRBJ1-5, with 7 bases fitting TRBD1. V lost 3 bases and J lost 1; bases outside the gene matches: 9. CDR1 is MDHEN and CDR2 is SYDVKM in the germline V gene. CDR3 length: 17 amino acids. CDR3 protein: CASSLGGRGGSNQPQHY. For the CDR3, the DNA is TGTGCCAGCAGTTTGGGTGGCAGGGGGGGGAGCAATCAGCCCCAGCATTAT.

This rearrangement joins TRBV10-2 to TRBJ1-2; D is possibly TRBD1 (6 bases). Germline CDR1 is WSHSY and CDR2 is SAAADI. Trimming took off 4 bases at V and 10 bases at J, with 16 bases between the two ends. CDR3 length: 13 residues. CDR3 sequence: CASSVDSVYDYTF. The DNA of the CDR3 is TGCGCCAGCAGTGTGGACAGCGTTTACGACTACACCTTC.

Regarding this clonotype: The junction does not match germline at one end; this may be a read error. The rearrangement joins TRBV11-2 to TRBJ1-6, with D possibly matching TRBD1 (5 bases). Per the germline V gene, CDR1 is SGHAT and CDR2 is FQNNGV. This CDR3 is built from 15 residues. The CDR3 is CASSLELGHNSPLHF. In DNA form, the CDR3 reads TGTGCCAGCAGCTTAGAACTAGGACACAATTCACCCCTCCACTTC.

This clonotype came up many times. The rearrangement uses TRBV4-1 and TRBJ2-1, with D possibly being TRBD2 (6 bases). This CDR3 spans 17 amino acids. From germline, CDR1 is MGHRA and CDR2 YSYEKL. Trimming removed 4 bases at V and 7 bases at J, with 23 bases between. DNA for the CDR3: TGCGCCAGCAGCCGCCCGGACGGGGAAGCGGGCAAAAATGAGCAGTTCTTC. It translates to CASSRPDGEAGKNEQFF.

A word on this clonotype: One junction end does not reproduce the germline sequence, and a read error may be involved. The gene calls are TRBV11-3 and TRBJ2-1; 7 positions match TRBD2. Germline-derived CDR1 and CDR2 are SGHNT and YENEEA. The CDR3 has 16 amino acids. DNA for the CDR3: TGTGCCAGCAGCTTAGGACTAGCTGGAGCCTACGATGAGCAATTCTTC. It codes for CASSLGLAGAYDEQFF.

In regard to this clonotype: One end of the junction varies from germline; a read error may be responsible. The rearrangement joins TRBV11-3 to TRBJ2-1; no reliable D call. The CDR3 has 14 residues. Germline assignment: CDR1 SGHNT and CDR2 YENEEA. The CDR3 spells CASILSGSYNEQIF. The CDR3 nucleotides are TGTGCCAGCATCTTATCGGGCTCCTACAATGAGCAGATCTTC. Combining the CDR3 with reference TRBV11-3 and TRBJ2-1 gives the whole variable domain EAGVVQSPRYKIIEKKQPVAFWCNPISGHNTLYWYLQNLGQGPELLIRYENEEAVDDSQLPKDRFSAERLKGVDSTLKIQPAELGDSAVYLCASILSGSYNEQIFGPGTRLTVL.

V gene TRBV6-5 combines with J gene TRBJ1-3; D is unresolved. V was trimmed by 2 bases and J by 7 bases, leaving 12 bases between them. This CDR3 region has 14 residues. Germline CDR1 reads MNHEY; CDR2 reads SVGAGI. CDR3 in DNA: TGTGCCAGCAGTTACCTCGGGGTCGGGAACACCATATATTTT. This sequence encodes CASSYLGVGNTIYF.

As for this clonotype: The CDR3 does not close with the conserved phenylalanine or tryptophan, likely indicating a read error. The CDR3 sequence is CASSFGGNTDTQYY. CDR3 DNA sequence: TGTGCCAGCAGCTTTGGCGGGAACACAGATACGCAGTATTAT. This rearrangement joins TRBV11-1 to TRBJ2-3, with D possibly being TRBD2 (6 bases). Germline V CDR1 and CDR2: SGHAT, FQDESV (reference sequence). This CDR3 is built from 14 residues. Trimming pared 3 bases from V and 2 bases from J, leaving 9 bases between.

The V and J genes are TRBV28 and TRBJ2-1; TRBD2 matches at 10 bases. The CDR3 extends over 16 amino acids. The germline V gene encodes CDR1 MDHEN and CDR2 SYDVKM. V trimming: 5 bases; J trimming: 4 bases; junction bases outside the gene matches: 8. CDR3 loop: CASSQTGTSDYNEQFF. The CDR3 bases are TGTGCCAGCAGTCAGACTGGGACTAGCGATTACAATGAGCAGTTCTTC.

V and J are TRBV20-1 and TRBJ2-7, with D perhaps matching TRBD1 (6 bases). Germline values: CDR1 DFQATT, CDR2 SNEGSKA (reference sequence). This CDR3 region has 14 residues. The V end lost 3 bases, the J end lost 5 bases, and 17 bases lay between the germline ends. CDR3 loop: CSASLQGSSHEQYF. In DNA, the CDR3 is TGCAGTGCTAGTTTGCAGGGGTCGTCCCACGAGCAGTACTTC.

This clonotype was recorded only once. The V gene is TRBV24-1, the J gene TRBJ2-7, with D hard to call. The CDR3 covers 14 residues. Germline V lookup: CDR1 KGHDR, CDR2 SFDVKD. CDR3 residues: CATSLLDGHYEQFV. In DNA, the CDR3 is TGTGCCACCAGTCTCCTAGACGGCCACTACGAGCAGTTCGTC.

A few counts support this clonotype. V is TRBV5-1 and J is TRBJ2-4, with D tentatively TRBD2 (5 bases). The CDR3 is 14 residues long. Germline values: CDR1 SGHRS, CDR2 YFSETQ. The V end lost 4 bases, the J end lost 0 bases, and 8 bases lay between the germline ends. The CDR3 DNA sequence: TGCGCCAGCAGCCCTGGACTAGCCAAAAACATTCAGTACTTC. It encodes CASSPGLAKNIQYF.

On this clonotype: Without the conserved terminal phenylalanine or tryptophan, this CDR3 likely stems from a read error. The chain recombines TRBV29-1 with TRBJ1-1, with 8 nucleotides matching TRBD1. Germline loops: CDR1 SQVTM, CDR2 ANQGSEA. This CDR3 region has 14 residues. CDR3 amino acids: CSGRDRSRSTEAFY. In DNA, the CDR3 is TGCAGTGGCCGGGACAGGTCTAGGAGCACTGAAGCTTTCTAT.

Worth noting for this clonotype: The junction differs from germline at one of its ends, possibly a read error. CDR3: CAGSSRTGVDTQYF. In DNA, the CDR3 is TGTGCCGGCAGCTCAAGGACAGGGGTTGATACCCAGTACTTC. The chain combines TRBV11-2 with TRBJ2-5; 9 bases are a match to TRBD1. The CDR3 runs 14 residues. In germline, CDR1 is SGHAT, CDR2 FQNNGV.

This clonotype has just a few counts. The rearrangement links TRBV12-3 or TRBV12-4 to TRBJ2-5, with D hard to call. V lost 4 bases, J lost 4 bases, and 13 bases lay in between. The CDR3 totals 14 residues. The CDR3 loop reads CASSSSRMTETQYF. The CDR3 nucleotides read TGTGCCAGCAGTTCGTCCAGGATGACAGAGACCCAGTACTTC.

Worth noting for this clonotype: This likely comes from a read error, as the CDR3 has no conserved phenylalanine or tryptophan at its end. The chain links TRBV11-1 to TRBJ2-1; no clear D. Looked up from germline, CDR1 is SGHAT and CDR2 is FQDESV (reference sequence). V lost 3 bases and J 0 bases, leaving 9 bases between the germline ends. The CDR3 has 15 amino acids. CDR3 in DNA: TGTGCCAGCAGCTTCGAGGAGAGCTCCTACAATGAGCAGTTCCTC. Translating gives CASSFEESSYNEQFL.

To note about this clonotype: Because it lacks the conserved phenylalanine or tryptophan at the end, this CDR3 is likely a read error. The chain employs TRBV6-6 and TRBJ2-7; maybe TRBD2 (6 bases). Trimming stripped 7 bases from V and 6 bases from J, with 19 bases between. The V gene's germline CDR1 is MNHNY and CDR2 SVGAGI (reference sequence). There are 14 residues in the CDR3. For the CDR3, the DNA is TGTGCCAGCACCCACTTACGGGGGATCTCCGAGCAGTACTTG. The encoded protein is CASTHLRGISEQYL.